The rows below give T cell receptor beta chains drawn from one sample of a study of shared clonotypes between healthy human individuals. Generated by immunoSEQ multiplex PCR, the TCRdb table keeps only in-frame clones and is missing some. The table has roughly 500,000 clones, about 96% seen once. Sequenced input: naive CD4+ T cells sorted from blood. Receptor source: a woman in her thirties in good health. CDR3s include the opening cysteine and the closing phenylalanine or tryptophan.

V	J	CDR3
TRBV5-4	TRBJ2-3	CASSLDQRELDTQYF
TRBV6-6	TRBJ2-1	CASSQTRVGNEQFF
TRBV28	TRBJ1-4	CASSSGETNEKLFF
TRBV7-7	TRBJ2-5	CASSPGTGGQETQYF
TRBV11-2	TRBJ1-2	CASSDRTENYGYTF
TRBV7-9	TRBJ2-1	CASSLMDMPYNEQFF
TRBV9	TRBJ2-1	CASSVVYPALRNEQFF
TRBV7-8	TRBJ1-2	CASRTDNYGYTF
TRBV6-1	TRBJ2-7	CAGSPRVNGKAEQYF
TRBV9	TRBJ1-1	CASSGTGGMGTEAFF
TRBV10-3	TRBJ1-1	CAISEYQGSGTEAFF
TRBV29-1	TRBJ2-3	CSVESSGSPPDTQYF
TRBV6-1	TRBJ1-3	CASSPVFSSGNTIYF
TRBV28	TRBJ1-1	CASSLSSAGPNTEAFF
TRBV10-3	TRBJ2-3	CAISESLLGSRYTDTQYF
TRBV18	TRBJ2-1	CASSPLQGNEQFF
TRBV18	TRBJ2-1	CASSPNSGSGSHNEQFF
TRBV4-1	TRBJ1-4	CASSHPPGRGPTNEKLFF
TRBV28	TRBJ2-7	CASRPTGRLAARSSYEQYF
TRBV2	TRBJ2-3	CASSASGGTDTQYF
TRBV28	TRBJ2-7	CASSFLDRGRPSSEQYF
TRBV9	TRBJ2-2	CASSVGLTNTGELFF
TRBV27	TRBJ2-2	CASSLSHPGRSVNTGELFF
TRBV29-1	TRBJ1-2	CSVLTANYGYTF
TRBV4-1	TRBJ2-5	CASSQEEGGIQTQYF
TRBV4-1	TRBJ2-1	CASSQEGWLARELGNEQFF
TRBV4-2	TRBJ2-7	CASSRETSDYEQYF
TRBV28	TRBJ2-3	CASKVYIQGLDTQYF
TRBV19	TRBJ2-1	CASSKHTSGPYNEQFF
TRBV7-9	TRBJ1-2	CASSQAAGLANYGYTF
TRBV11-2	TRBJ1-1	CASSPLFGSVGWNTEAFF
TRBV28	TRBJ1-5	CASSLYRAVGNQPQHF
TRBV2	TRBJ2-7	CASRNTGTGVLVWVYEQYF
TRBV2	TRBJ2-1	CASRSGTSYNEQFF
TRBV5-1	TRBJ2-2	CASSRAGPGGGELFF
TRBV19	TRBJ1-3	CASSPGSSGNTIYF
TRBV6-6	TRBJ2-5	CASTSSGRKVQETQYF
TRBV18	TRBJ2-7	CASSAQEYEQYF